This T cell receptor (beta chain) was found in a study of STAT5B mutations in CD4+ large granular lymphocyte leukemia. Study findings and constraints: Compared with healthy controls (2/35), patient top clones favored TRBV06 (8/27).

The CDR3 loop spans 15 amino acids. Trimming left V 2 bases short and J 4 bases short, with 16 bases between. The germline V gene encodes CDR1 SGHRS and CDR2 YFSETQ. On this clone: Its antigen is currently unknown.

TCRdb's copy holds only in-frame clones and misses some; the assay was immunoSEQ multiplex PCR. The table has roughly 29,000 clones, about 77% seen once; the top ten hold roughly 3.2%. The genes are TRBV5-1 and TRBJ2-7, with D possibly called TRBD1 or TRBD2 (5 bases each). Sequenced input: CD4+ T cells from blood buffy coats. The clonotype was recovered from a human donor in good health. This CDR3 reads CASSLGPGRAYEQYF. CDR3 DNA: TGCGCCAGCAGCTTAGGACCGGGACGAGCGTACGAGCAGTACTTC.